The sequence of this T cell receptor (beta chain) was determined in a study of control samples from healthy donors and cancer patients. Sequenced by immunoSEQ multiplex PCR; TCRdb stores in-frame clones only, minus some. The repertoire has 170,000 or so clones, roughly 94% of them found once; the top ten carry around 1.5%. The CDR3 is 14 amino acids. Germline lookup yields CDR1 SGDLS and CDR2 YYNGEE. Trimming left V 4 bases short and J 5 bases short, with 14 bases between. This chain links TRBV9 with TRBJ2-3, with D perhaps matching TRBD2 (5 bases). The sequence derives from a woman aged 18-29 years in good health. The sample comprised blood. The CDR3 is CASSLTEGLDTQYF. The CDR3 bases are TGTGCCAGCAGCCTCACAGAGGGATTAGATACGCAGTATTTT.